This T cell receptor beta chain was sequenced during a study of T cells in Graves' hyperthyroidism and ophthalmopathy. Study-level results: In validation, the model predicted ophthalmopathy. These predictions came a median about 6 months before onset. Expanded thyroid clonotypes (above 0.001) were mostly also found in blood.

The source material, RNA transcripts, was used to amplify TCR beta CDR3 regions. First-round RT-PCR of the TCR CDR3 relied on the HTBI primer set. TCRdb re-derived calls from the multiplex PCR reads in MiXCR, one entry per CDR3 protein. The sample lists some 580,000 distinct CDR3 sequences; about 16% were seen once. Many counts were recorded for this clonotype. Its target is unknown. Active moderate-to-severe ophthalmopathy, Clinical Activity Score at least 3, NOSPECS at least 4, under 3 months' duration. Thyroid ultrasound, orbital computed tomography, clinical symptoms, and serum thyroxine and TRAb underpinned diagnoses. This TCR came from a woman aged 40 to 50 with Graves' ophthalmopathy. The sequenced sample consisted of blood.

The CDR3 DNA sequence: TGCAGTGCCCCTCCTACGGGAGATAACAATGAGCAGTTCTTC. This encodes CSAPPTGDNNEQFF. This chain joins TRBV20-1 and TRBJ2-1; a weak D match, TRBD2 (6 bases). From germline, CDR1 is DFQATT and CDR2 SNEGSKA (reference sequence). Trimming left V 6 bases short and J 5 bases short, with 17 bases between. CDR3 length: 14 amino acids.